These 20 T cell receptor beta chains share one sample of origin, sequenced in a study of blood T cell repertoires in COVID-19. TCRdb's copy holds only in-frame clones and misses some; the assay was immunoSEQ multiplex PCR. Seen here are around 270,000 clones, 75% to 90% observed once, and the top ten hold over 3%. Specimen: PBMCs or T cells enriched from blood (not recorded which). The receptors shown here come from a woman aged 40 to 50 who had been exposed to COVID-19.

The J gene is TRBJ2-3, the V gene TRBV7-8, with TRBD2 matching over 10 bases. Trimming at V came to 3 bases and at J to 4 bases, leaving 7 bases not matched to a gene. The V gene's germline CDR1 is SGHVS and CDR2 FQNEAQ. The CDR3 has 16 residues. The CDR3 DNA follows: TGTGCCAGCAGCTTTAGTACTAGCGGGGAGTCAGATACGCAGTATTTT. Encoded protein: CASSFSTSGESDTQYF.

The chain is built from TRBV25-1 and TRBJ1-3; TRBD1 matches 7 bases. V was clipped by 1 base and J by 7 bases; unmatched bases: 7. Germline CDR1 reads MGHDK; CDR2 reads SYGVNS. The CDR3 contains 15 residues. CDR3 region: CASSELGQGENTIYF. The CDR3 DNA reads TGTGCCAGCAGTGAATTGGGGCAGGGGGAGAACACCATATATTTT. The complete variable domain, with remaining parts taken from reference TRBV25-1 and TRBJ1-3, reads EADIYQTPRYLVIGTGKKITLECSQTMGHDKMYWYQQDPGMELHLIHYSYGVNSTEKGDLSSESTVSRIRTEHFPLTLESARPSHTSQYLCASSELGQGENTIYFGEGSWLTVV.

V gene TRBV29-1 combines with J gene TRBJ1-2; weak D call: TRBD1 (5 bases). The germline V gene encodes CDR1 SQVTM and CDR2 ANQGSEA. The CDR3 spans 12 residues. The germline V and J ends were trimmed by 4 bases and 7 bases, with 13 bases remaining between them. The CDR3 DNA follows: TGCAGCGTTGGTGGGGCTGCTAGTGGCTACACCTTC. It is translated as CSVGGAASGYTF. The variable domain in full, with the rest retrieved from reference TRBV29-1 and TRBJ1-2, is SAVISQKPSRDICQRGTSLTIQCQVDSQVTMMFWYRQQPGQSLTLIATANQGSEATYESGFVIDKFPISRPNLTFSTLTVSNMSPEDSSIYLCSVGGAASGYTFGSGTRLTVV.

The V and J genes are TRBV12-5 and TRBJ2-4; 7 bases agree with TRBD1. The CDR3 runs to 16 residues. V was clipped by 0 bases and J by 0 bases; unmatched bases: 2. Germline V gives CDR1 LGHNT, CDR2 FRNRAP. Here the CDR3 reads CASGLVRQGAKNIQYF. The CDR3 DNA sequence: TGTGCTAGTGGTTTGGTACGACAGGGAGCCAAAAACATTCAGTACTTC.

This clone has more than one count but fewer than ten. The chain's CDR3 is CASSQDLASGTQYF. The DNA for the CDR3 is TGTGCCAGCAGCCAAGATTTGGCTAGCGGGACCCAGTACTTC. V gene TRBV14 combines with J gene TRBJ2-5; TRBD2 matches at 7 bases. J gave up 7 bases and V 0 bases, and 5 bases lay outside the gene matches. CDR3 length equals 14 residues. Germline CDR1 reads SGHDN; CDR2 reads FVKESK.

The chain is built from TRBV18 and TRBJ1-3, with 7 bases fitting TRBD1. The CDR3 is 13 residues long. With 3 bases clipped from V and 4 bases from J, the junction kept 0 bases outside the gene matches. The germline V gene has CDR1 KGHSH and CDR2 LQKENI. The CDR3 sequence is CASSPGQGNTIYF. CDR3 DNA: TGTGCCAGCTCACCGGGACAGGGAAACACCATATATTTT.

The chain couples TRBV5-4 to TRBJ1-1, with 9 bases that match TRBD1. The CDR3 runs to 15 residues. CDR1 and CDR2 from the germline V gene are SGHNT and YYREEE (reference sequence). V trimming: 3 bases; J trimming: 4 bases; junction bases outside the gene matches: 7. The CDR3 DNA follows: TGTGCCAGCAGCTCACAGGGGGCTTGGGGCACTGAAGCTTTCTTT. The encoded protein is CASSSQGAWGTEAFF.

This clone was recorded only once. The V gene is TRBV15, the J gene TRBJ1-3, with D possibly matching TRBD1 (5 bases). V dropped 0 bases and J dropped 3 bases, with 9 bases sitting between them. The CDR3 sequence is 15 residues long. Germline-derived CDR1 and CDR2 are LNHNV and YYDKDF (reference sequence). The CDR3: CATSRDQGYGNTIYF. For the CDR3, the DNA is TGTGCCACCAGCAGAGATCAGGGTTATGGAAACACCATATATTTT.

This clone came up a few times. The chain joins TRBV6-5 to TRBJ2-7; D gene unclear. V was pared by 5 bases and J by 6 bases, with 17 bases between. Germline CDR1 is MNHEY and CDR2 is SVGAGI. The CDR3 contains 14 residues. CDR3 residues: CASSPETRGGEQYV. CDR3 sequence (DNA): TGTGCCAGCAGTCCCGAAACCCGCGGTGGCGAGCAGTACGTC.

The rearrangement uses TRBV19 and TRBJ1-2; weak D call: TRBD1 (5 bases). The germline gives CDR1 LNHDA, CDR2 SQIVND (reference sequence). V was cut by 3 bases and J by 0 bases, with 11 bases left in between. The CDR3 has 15 amino acids. The CDR3 DNA follows: TGTGCCAGTAGTATCGGGGGGACTTCTAACTATGGCTACACCTTC. Amino acid sequence: CASSIGGTSNYGYTF.

This clone was observed a few times. This chain connects TRBV30 to TRBJ1-2, with a possible D match to TRBD1 (5 bases). This CDR3 has 15 amino acids. Germline V gives CDR1 GTSNPN, CDR2 SVGIG (reference sequence). V lost 3 bases, J lost 1 base, and 15 bases lay in between. CDR3: CAWRKVGRGNYGYTF. The CDR3, as DNA: TGTGCCTGGAGGAAGGTGGGAAGGGGTAACTATGGCTACACCTTC.

This clone has only one observation. The rearrangement uses TRBV7-3 and TRBJ2-7, with D possibly TRBD1 on 5 matching bases. Per germline, CDR1 SGHTA and CDR2 FQGTGA. The V end lost 1 base, the J end lost 2 bases, and 9 bases lay between the germline ends. The CDR3 runs to 14 residues. The CDR3 reads CASSLNQGTYEQYF. The DNA for the CDR3 is TGTGCCAGCAGCTTAAATCAGGGTACCTACGAGCAGTACTTC.

This rearrangement joins TRBV11-3 to TRBJ1-2, with D hard to call. The CDR3 runs 14 residues. Trimming left V 1 base short and J 2 bases short, with 8 bases between. Germline V CDR1 and CDR2: SGHNT, YENEEA. The CDR3 coding sequence is TGTGCCAGCAGCTTAGTCGCGGTGAACTATGGCTACACCTTC. It yields the protein CASSLVAVNYGYTF.

This chain connects TRBV29-1 to TRBJ2-6, with D possibly TRBD1 on 5 matching bases. The CDR3 is 14 residues long. Between the trimmed V and J ends, which lost 4 bases and 0 bases, there was a span of 7 bases. Germline CDR1 SQVTM, CDR2 ANQGSEA. This chain's CDR3 is CSVAQGSGANVLTF. CDR3 DNA: TGCAGCGTTGCTCAGGGCTCTGGGGCCAACGTCCTGACTTTC.

The V call is TRBV3-1 (or the pseudogene TRBV3-2), the J call TRBJ1-5, with 7 positions matching TRBD1. After removal of 2 bases from V and 6 bases from J, the junction contained 7 bases not matched to a gene. There are 15 residues in the CDR3. Germline V gene sequence: CDR1 LGHDT, CDR2 YNNKEL (reference sequence). The CDR3 spells CASSQRQGTGQPQHF. The DNA of the CDR3 is TGTGCCAGCAGCCAACGACAGGGCACGGGTCAGCCCCAGCATTTT.

This clone has only one observation. The genes are TRBV4-3 and TRBJ2-1; D ambiguous. The CDR3 loop spans 14 amino acids. The ends were cut back, 0 bases at V and 9 bases at J, with 12 bases in the middle. Germline V gene sequence: CDR1 LGHNA, CDR2 YSLEER. CDR3 protein: CASSQDLRVVEQFF. The CDR3, as DNA: TGCGCCAGCAGCCAAGATCTTCGGGTTGTTGAGCAGTTCTTC.

This sequence joins TRBV24-1 and TRBJ2-1, with TRBD2 matching over 8 bases. The V segment lost 5 bases and the J segment 12 bases; nucleotides outside the gene matches: 17. From germline, CDR1 is KGHDR and CDR2 SFDVKD. This CDR3 spans 16 amino acids. The CDR3 nucleotides read TGTGCCACCAGTGTCAGTAGCGGGATTACGACATCGGTGCAGTTCTTC. Amino acids: CATSVSSGITTSVQFF.

The V call is TRBV11-3, the J call TRBJ1-2; D is ambiguous. V lost 5 bases and J lost 3, with 7 bases in between. The CDR3 spans 12 residues. CDR1 and CDR2 from the germline V gene are SGHNT and YENEEA. This CDR3 is CASSGRDYGYTF. CDR3 sequence (DNA): TGTGCCAGCAGCGGGCGGGACTATGGCTACACCTTC.

J is TRBJ1-1 and V is TRBV7-3, with 10 bases aligning to TRBD1. The CDR3 sequence is 16 residues long. V lost 4 bases and J lost 4; bases outside the gene matches: 9. Per the germline V gene, CDR1 is SGHTA and CDR2 is FQGTGA. In nucleotides, the CDR3 is TGTGCCAGCAGCTCGACAGGGGGCTCGGTAAGCACTGAAGCTTTCTTT. Protein: CASSSTGGSVSTEAFF.

A word on this clone: This specimen includes other DNA sequences encoding the same CDR3. The chain employs TRBV9 and TRBJ2-4, with 7 bases aligning to TRBD2. From germline, CDR1 is SGDLS and CDR2 YYNGEE. V dropped 0 bases and J dropped 9; count of bases not matched to a gene: 3. The CDR3 runs 13 residues. The CDR3 DNA follows: TGTGCCAGCAGCGTAGACGGGGGGAGCATTCAGTACTTC. Translation: CASSVDGGSIQYF.